These 5 T cell receptor beta chains were sequenced from one sample in a study of blood T cell repertoires in COVID-19. Generated by immunoSEQ multiplex PCR, the TCRdb table keeps only in-frame clones and is missing some. This sample has fewer than 300,000 clones, with about 86% found just once. The sequencing input was peripheral blood. The receptors stem from a woman aged 25 to 39 with COVID-19, enrolled during active disease.

J is TRBJ2-7 and V is TRBV27, with 7 bases identical to TRBD2. Per the germline V gene, CDR1 is MNHEY and CDR2 is SMNVEV (reference sequence). V lost 8 bases, J lost 6 bases, and 13 bases stayed unmatched. The CDR3 totals 14 residues. The CDR3 sequence: CASCIRGVKSEQYF. Written as DNA, the CDR3 is TGTGCCAGCTGTATCCGGGGGGTAAAGTCCGAGCAGTACTTC.

The chain links TRBV28 to TRBJ1-1; D not certain. The CDR3 is 13 residues long. Trimming pared 10 bases from V and 5 bases from J, leaving 17 bases between. Germline CDR1 MDHEN, CDR2 SYDVKM. CDR3 bases: TGTGCCACAACTGTAGGGTCGGGGACTGAAGCTTTCTTT. This encodes CATTVGSGTEAFF.

The genes are TRBV4-1 and TRBJ1-1; maybe TRBD1 (6 bases). The V end lost 5 bases, the J end lost 4 bases, and 11 bases lay between the germline ends. CDR1 and CDR2 (germline): MGHRA, YSYEKL. The CDR3 has 13 residues. The CDR3 DNA sequence: TGCGCCAGCAGCTCCCACAGGGCCACTGAAGCTTTCTTT. This sequence encodes CASSSHRATEAFF.

The chain has TRBV5-1 and TRBJ2-5; 7 nucleotides align to TRBD1. The CDR3 spans 12 residues. Trimming cost V 4 bases and J 5 bases; bases outside gene matches: 2. Germline-derived CDR1 and CDR2 are SGHRS and YFSETQ. CDR3 sequence reads: CASSRQGETQYF. CDR3 in DNA: TGCGCCAGCAGCCGACAGGGTGAGACCCAGTACTTC.

The chain is built from TRBV7-9 and TRBJ1-3; no clear D. The CDR3 has 15 residues. Between the trimmed V and J ends, which lost 1 base and 2 bases, there was a span of 9 bases. The germline V gene has CDR1 SEHNR and CDR2 FQNEAQ (reference sequence). This CDR3 is CASSLVVQPGNTIYF. The CDR3 coding sequence is TGTGCCAGCAGCTTAGTAGTACAGCCTGGAAACACCATATATTTT.